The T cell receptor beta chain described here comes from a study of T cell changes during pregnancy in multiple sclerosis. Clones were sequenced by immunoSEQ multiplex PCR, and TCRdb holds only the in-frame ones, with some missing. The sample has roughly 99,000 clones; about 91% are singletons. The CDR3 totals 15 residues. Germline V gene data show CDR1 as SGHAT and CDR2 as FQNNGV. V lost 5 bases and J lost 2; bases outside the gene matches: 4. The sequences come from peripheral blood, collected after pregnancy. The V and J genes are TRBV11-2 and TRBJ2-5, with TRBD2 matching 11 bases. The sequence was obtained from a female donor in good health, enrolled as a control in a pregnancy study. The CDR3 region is CASSGGLAVQETQYF. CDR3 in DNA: TGTGCCAGCAGCGGGGGACTAGCGGTGCAAGAGACCCAGTACTTC.